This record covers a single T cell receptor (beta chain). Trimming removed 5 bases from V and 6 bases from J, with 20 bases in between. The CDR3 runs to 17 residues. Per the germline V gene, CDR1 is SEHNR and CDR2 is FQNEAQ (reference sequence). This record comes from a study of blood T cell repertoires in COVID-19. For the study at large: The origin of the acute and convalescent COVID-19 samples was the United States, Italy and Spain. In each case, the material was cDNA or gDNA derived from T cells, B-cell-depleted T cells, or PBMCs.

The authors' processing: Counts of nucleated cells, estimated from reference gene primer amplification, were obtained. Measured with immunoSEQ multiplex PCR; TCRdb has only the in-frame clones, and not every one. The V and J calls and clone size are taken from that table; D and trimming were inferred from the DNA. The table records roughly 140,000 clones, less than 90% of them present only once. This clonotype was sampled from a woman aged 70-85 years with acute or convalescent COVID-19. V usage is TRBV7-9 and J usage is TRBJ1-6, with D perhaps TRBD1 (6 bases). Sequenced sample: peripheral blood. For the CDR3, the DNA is TGTGCCAGCAGCCCACCGACAGGTACCCGAGGTAATTCACCCCTCCACTTT. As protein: CASSPPTGTRGNSPLHF. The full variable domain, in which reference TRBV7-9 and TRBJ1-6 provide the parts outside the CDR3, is DTGVSQNPRHKITKRGQNVTFRCDPISEHNRLYWYRQTLGQGPEFLTYFQNEAQLEKSRLLSDRFSAERPKGSFSTLEIQRTEQGDSAMYLCASSPPTGTRGNSPLHFGNGTRLTVT.